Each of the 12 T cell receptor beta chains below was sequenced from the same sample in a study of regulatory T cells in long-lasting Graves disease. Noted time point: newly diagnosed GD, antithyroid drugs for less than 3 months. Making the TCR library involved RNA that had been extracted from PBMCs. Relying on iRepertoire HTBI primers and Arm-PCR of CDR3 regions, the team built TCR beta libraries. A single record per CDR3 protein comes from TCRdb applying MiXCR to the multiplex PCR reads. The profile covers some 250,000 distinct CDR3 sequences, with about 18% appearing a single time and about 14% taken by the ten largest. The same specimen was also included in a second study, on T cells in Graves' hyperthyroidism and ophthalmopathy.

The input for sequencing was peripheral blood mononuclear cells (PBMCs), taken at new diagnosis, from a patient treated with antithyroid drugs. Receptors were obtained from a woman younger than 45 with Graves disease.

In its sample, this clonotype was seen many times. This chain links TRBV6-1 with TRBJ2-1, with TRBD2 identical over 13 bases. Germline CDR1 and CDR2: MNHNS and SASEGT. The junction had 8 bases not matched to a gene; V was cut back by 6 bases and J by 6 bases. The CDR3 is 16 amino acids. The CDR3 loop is CASSSLAGGPINEQFF. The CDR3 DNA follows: TGTGCCAGCAGCTCACTAGCGGGGGGGCCTATCAATGAGCAGTTCTTC.

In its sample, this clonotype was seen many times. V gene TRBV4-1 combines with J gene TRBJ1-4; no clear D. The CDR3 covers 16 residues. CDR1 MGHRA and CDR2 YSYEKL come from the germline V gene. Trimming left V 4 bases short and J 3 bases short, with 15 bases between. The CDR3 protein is CASSRKRAEANEKLFF. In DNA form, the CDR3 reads TGCGCCAGCAGCCGCAAGCGGGCGGAAGCTAATGAAAAACTGTTTTTT.

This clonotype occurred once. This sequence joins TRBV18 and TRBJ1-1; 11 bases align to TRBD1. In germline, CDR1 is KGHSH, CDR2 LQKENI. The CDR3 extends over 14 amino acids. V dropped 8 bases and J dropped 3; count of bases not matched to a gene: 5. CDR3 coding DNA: TGTGCCAGCGCCAGGACAGGGGGCTACACTGAAGCTTTCTTT. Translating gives CASARTGGYTEAFF. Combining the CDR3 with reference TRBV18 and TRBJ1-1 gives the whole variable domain NAGVMQNPRHLVRRRGQEARLRCSPMKGHSHVYWYRQLPEEGLKFMVYLQKENIIDESGMPKERFSAEFPKEGPSILRIQQVVRGDSAAYFCASARTGGYTEAFFGQGTRLTVV.

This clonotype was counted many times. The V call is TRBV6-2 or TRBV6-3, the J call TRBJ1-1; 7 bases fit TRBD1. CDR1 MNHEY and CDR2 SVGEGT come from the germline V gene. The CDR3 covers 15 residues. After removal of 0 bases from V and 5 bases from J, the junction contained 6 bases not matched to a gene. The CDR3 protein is CASSYSGQGGTEAFF. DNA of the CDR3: TGTGCCAGCAGTTACTCCGGGCAGGGGGGGACTGAAGCTTTCTTT.

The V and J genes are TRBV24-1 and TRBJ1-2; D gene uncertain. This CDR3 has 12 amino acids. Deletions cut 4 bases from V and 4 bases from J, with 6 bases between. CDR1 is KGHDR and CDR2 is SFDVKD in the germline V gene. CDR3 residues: CATSDGVYGYTF. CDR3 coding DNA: TGTGCCACCAGTGACGGCGTCTATGGCTACACCTTC.

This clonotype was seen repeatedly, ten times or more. The CDR3 bases are TGCGCCAGCAGCGATGCTAGCGGGGCCCTCCAAGAGACCCAGTACTTC. This encodes CASSDASGALQETQYF. The chain combines TRBV4-1 with TRBJ2-5; 9 bases align to TRBD2. The V segment lost 5 bases and the J segment 1 base; nucleotides outside the gene matches: 8. The CDR3 runs 16 residues. Germline assignment: CDR1 MGHRA and CDR2 YSYEKL.

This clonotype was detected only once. The CDR3 nucleotides are TGCAGTGCTAGACTCGGAGGACGAACCCAAGGGGACGAGCAGTACTTC. Residues: CSARLGGRTQGDEQYF. The chain couples TRBV20-1 to TRBJ2-5; the D call may be TRBD1 or TRBD2 (5 bases each). Matching the DNA end better, TRBJ2-7 makes the J call doubtful. This CDR3 spans 16 amino acids. Germline V gives CDR1 DFQATT, CDR2 SNEGSKA (reference sequence).

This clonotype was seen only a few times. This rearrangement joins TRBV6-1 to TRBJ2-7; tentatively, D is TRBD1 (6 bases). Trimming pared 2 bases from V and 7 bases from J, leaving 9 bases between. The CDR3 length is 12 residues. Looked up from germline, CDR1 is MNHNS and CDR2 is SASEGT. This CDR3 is CASSETGWEQYF. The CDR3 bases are TGTGCCAGCAGTGAAACAGGGTGGGAGCAGTACTTC.

The CDR3 DNA is TGTGCCAGCAGTTCCGCTAGCGGGAGGGGGGGGACCCCAGATACGCAGTATTTT. It is translated as CASSSASGRGGTPDTQYF. J is TRBJ2-3 and V is TRBV12-3 or TRBV12-4; 12 nucleotides line up with TRBD2. The CDR3 has 18 amino acids. Trimming took 4 bases from V and 4 from J; bases not matched to a gene: 12.

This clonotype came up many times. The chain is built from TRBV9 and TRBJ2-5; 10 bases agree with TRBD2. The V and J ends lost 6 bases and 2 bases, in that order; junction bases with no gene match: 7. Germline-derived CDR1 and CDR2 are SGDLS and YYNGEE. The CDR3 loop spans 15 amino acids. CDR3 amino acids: CASTGSGGTQETQYF. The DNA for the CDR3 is TGTGCCAGCACCGGTAGCGGGGGGACTCAAGAGACCCAGTACTTC.

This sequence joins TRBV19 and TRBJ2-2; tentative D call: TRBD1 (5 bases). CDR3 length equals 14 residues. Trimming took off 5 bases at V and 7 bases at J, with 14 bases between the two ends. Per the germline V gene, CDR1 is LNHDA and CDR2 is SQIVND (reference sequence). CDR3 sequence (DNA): TGTGCCAGTAGTTCAGGGATATTAGGCGGGGAGCTGTTTTTT. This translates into CASSSGILGGELFF.

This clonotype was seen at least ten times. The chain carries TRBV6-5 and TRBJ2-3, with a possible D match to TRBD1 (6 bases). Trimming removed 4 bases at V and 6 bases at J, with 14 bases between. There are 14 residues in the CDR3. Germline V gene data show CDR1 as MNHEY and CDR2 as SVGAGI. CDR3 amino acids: CASSLSQGWDTQYF. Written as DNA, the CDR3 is TGTGCCAGCAGTTTATCCCAGGGGTGGGATACGCAGTATTTT.